The 10 T cell receptor beta chains reported below all come from one sample, sequenced in a study of blood T cell repertoires in COVID-19. Data came from immunoSEQ multiplex PCR; TCRdb stores just in-frame clones and leaves some out. The sample lists roughly 97,000 clones; roughly 91% were seen once. Sequencing was carried out using peripheral blood. The origin of the receptors is a human donor in a cohort sampled during active COVID-19.

This chain joins TRBV6-5 and TRBJ1-2; tentative D call: TRBD1 (6 bases). CDR1 is MNHEY, CDR2 SVGAGI, per germline. Trimming took off 6 bases at V and 8 bases at J, with 13 bases between the two ends. This CDR3 has 12 amino acids. For the CDR3, the DNA is TGTGCCAGCAGAGCGGGGGCTTCCGGCTACACCTTC. This codes for CASRAGASGYTF.

V is TRBV7-8 and J is TRBJ2-3, with TRBD2 as a possible D gene (6 bases). Trimming removed 5 bases from V and 6 bases from J, with 21 bases in between. This CDR3 is built from 16 residues. Germline values: CDR1 SGHVS, CDR2 FQNEAQ. The CDR3 DNA sequence: TGTGCCAGCAGCCCCTGGGGGGAGGCGCTAGTTGATACGCAGTATTTT. It yields the protein CASSPWGEALVDTQYF. The full variable domain, completed using reference TRBV7-8 and TRBJ2-3, is GAGVSQSPRYKVAKRGQDVALRCDPISGHVSLFWYQQALGQGPEFLTYFQNEAQLDKSGLPSDRFFAERPEGSVSTLKIQRTQQEDSAVYLCASSPWGEALVDTQYFGPGTRLTVL.

V gene TRBV15 combines with J gene TRBJ1-2, with D tentatively TRBD1 (5 bases). V was cut by 1 base and J by 0 bases, with 6 bases left in between. The V gene's germline CDR1 is LNHNV and CDR2 YYDKDF (reference sequence). The CDR3 is made up of 14 amino acids. CDR3 DNA: TGTGCCACCAGCAGAGGGACAACTAACTATGGCTACACCTTC. It specifies CATSRGTTNYGYTF.

The rearrangement joins TRBV19 to TRBJ1-4; D call uncertain. Germline V gene data show CDR1 as LNHDA and CDR2 as SQIVND (reference sequence). Trimming removed 7 bases from V and 2 bases from J, with 17 bases in between. The CDR3 has 16 amino acids. The CDR3 DNA sequence: TGTGCCAGTATGGATGCCCGGGGTGAGACTAATGAAAAACTGTTTTTT. This sequence encodes CASMDARGETNEKLFF. The entire variable domain, with the rest obtained from reference TRBV19 and TRBJ1-4, is as follows: DGGITQSPKYLFRKEGQNVTLSCEQNLNHDAMYWYRQDPGQGLRLIYYSQIVNDFQKGDIAEGYSVSREKKESFPLTVTSAQKNPTAFYLCASMDARGETNEKLFFGSGTQLSVL.

The chain links TRBV5-1 to TRBJ2-2; tentative D call: TRBD2 (5 bases). With 1 base removed from V and 4 bases from J, the gap between germline ends came to 8 bases. CDR1 and CDR2 (germline): SGHRS, YFSETQ. The CDR3 contains 14 residues. The CDR3 DNA is TGCGCCAGCAGCTTGCGGGAATCCACCGGGGAGCTGTTTTTT. Amino acids: CASSLRESTGELFF.

The V and J genes are TRBV4-2 and TRBJ2-1; 8 positions agree with TRBD1. Per the germline V gene, CDR1 is LGHNA and CDR2 is YNFKEQ. This CDR3 is 15 amino acids long. V trimming: 3 bases; J trimming: 6 bases; junction bases outside the gene matches: 7. CDR3 bases: TGTGCCAGCAGCCAGGACAGGGACCCAGGCAATGAGCAGTTCTTC. Its protein product is CASSQDRDPGNEQFF.

The chain joins TRBV3-1 (or the pseudogene TRBV3-2) to TRBJ2-2; TRBD2 is a possible D gene (5 bases). Germline CDR1 is LGHDT and CDR2 is YNNKEL (reference sequence). Trimming removed 4 bases at V and 1 base at J, with 13 bases between. This CDR3 is 16 amino acids long. The CDR3 sequence is CASSRLRRGNTGELFF. Here the CDR3 DNA reads TGTGCCAGCAGCCGCCTCCGACGGGGGAACACCGGGGAGCTGTTTTTT.

This chain uses TRBV28 with TRBJ2-1; 16 bases map to TRBD2. The CDR3 consists of 20 residues. V shed 3 bases, J shed 3 bases, and the junction held 11 bases outside the gene matches. CDR1 MDHEN and CDR2 SYDVKM come from the germline V gene. This chain's CDR3 is CASSFPPGLAGGPNYNEQFF. CDR3 DNA: TGTGCCAGCAGTTTCCCTCCGGGACTAGCGGGAGGGCCGAACTACAATGAGCAGTTCTTC.

This clone was observed a single time. The chain uses TRBV19 and TRBJ2-7, with 7 bases aligning to TRBD2. Trimming at V came to 4 bases and at J to 1 base, leaving 7 bases not matched to a gene. CDR1 and CDR2 (germline): LNHDA, SQIVND (reference sequence). The CDR3 is 15 residues long. The CDR3 region is CASSREGQGSYEQYF. The CDR3 DNA reads TGTGCCAGTAGTAGGGAGGGGCAGGGATCCTACGAGCAGTACTTC. Together with reference TRBV19 and TRBJ2-7, the CDR3 gives the full variable domain: DGGITQSPKYLFRKEGQNVTLSCEQNLNHDAMYWYRQDPGQGLRLIYYSQIVNDFQKGDIAEGYSVSREKKESFPLTVTSAQKNPTAFYLCASSREGQGSYEQYFGPGTRLTVT.

The chain is built from TRBV6-2 or TRBV6-3 and TRBJ1-1; 7 nucleotides agree with TRBD1. The trim removed 1 base at V and 1 base at J, leaving 12 bases unmatched. Looked up from germline, CDR1 is MNHEY and CDR2 is SVGEGT. The CDR3 has 18 amino acids. CDR3 sequence reads: CASSYWGDSLGKNTEAFF. CDR3 nucleotide sequence: TGTGCCAGCAGTTACTGGGGGGACAGCCTCGGAAAGAACACTGAAGCTTTCTTT.